This TCR beta chain stems from a study of blood T cell repertoires in COVID-19. Generated by immunoSEQ multiplex PCR, the TCRdb table keeps only in-frame clones and is missing some. The sample contains roughly 100,000 clones, about 72% of which appear only once. This receptor was identified in a man in his fifties or sixties with active or convalescent COVID-19. The specimen sequenced was peripheral blood.

This CDR3 is CASSNRAAAGELFF. CDR3 in DNA: TGTGCCAGCTCAAATCGAGCCGCGGCCGGGGAGCTGTTTTTT. The chain recombines TRBV18 with TRBJ2-2; D is unresolved. CDR3 size: 14 residues. Germline CDR1 reads KGHSH; CDR2 reads LQKENI. Trimming stripped 5 bases from V and 6 bases from J, with 13 bases between. Full variable domain (missing parts from reference TRBV18 and TRBJ2-2): NAGVMQNPRHLVRRRGQEARLRCSPMKGHSHVYWYRQLPEEGLKFMVYLQKENIIDESGMPKERFSAEFPKEGPSILRIQQVVRGDSAAYFCASSNRAAAGELFFGEGSRLTVL.